The clone carrying this T cell receptor beta chain was picked up a small number of times. The sample is drawn from a study of T cells in Graves' hyperthyroidism and ophthalmopathy. The overall study: Peripheral blood was collected at initial diagnosis, before any treatment.

TCR beta CDR3 region amplification was performed from RNA transcripts. The HTBI set primed first-round TCR CDR3 RT-PCR. Each CDR3 protein gets one entry after TCRdb re-called the multiplex PCR reads with MiXCR. The sample carries about 600,000 distinct CDR3 sequences, 16% recorded once. Diagnoses used clinical symptoms, serum thyroxine and TRAb, thyroid ultrasound and orbital computed tomography. Material for sequencing was blood. The receptor's source is a woman between 35 and 50 years old with Graves' ophthalmopathy.

CDR3 loop: CASSETRGAVNEQYF. As DNA, the CDR3 is TGCGCCAGCAGTGAGACCCGAGGGGCGGTTAACGAGCAGTACTTC. The rearrangement uses TRBV10-1 and TRBJ2-7, with D perhaps being TRBD1 or TRBD2 (5 bases each). V gave up 2 bases and J gave up 5 bases, with 16 bases separating them. The CDR3 has 15 residues. CDR1 and CDR2 (germline): WNHNN, SYGVQD (reference sequence).